In its sample, the clone carrying this T cell receptor beta chain was seen a few times. The data are from a study of CD8 T cells in Susac syndrome. The RNA, about 0.5 to 1 ug, was put through reverse transcription using random hexamers. TCRdb re-called the immunoSEQ multiplex PCR reads through MiXCR, storing one row per CDR3 protein. The data contain about 180,000 distinct CDR3 sequences, about 95% of them singletons. Germline lookup yields CDR1 PRHDT and CDR2 FYEKMQ (reference sequence). This CDR3 comprises 13 residues. V was clipped by 0 bases and J by 1 base, with 2 bases between them. The TCR sequence derives from a human donor with multiple sclerosis. The V gene is TRBV13, the J gene TRBJ2-3; D unresolved. The sample comprised CD8+ T cells from PBMCs. The CDR3 is CASSLGGTDTQYF. CDR3 DNA sequence: TGTGCCAGCAGCTTAGGCGGCACAGATACGCAGTATTTT.